The 28 T cell receptor beta chains below were found in one sample sequenced in a study of OX40 agonist ivuxolimab in advanced cancers. Using immunoSEQ multiplex PCR, the repertoire was profiled, and TCRdb retains in-frame clones only, with some absent. The table lists around 64,000 clones, more than 75% of them singletons, with less than 2.5% in the top ten. Specimen: CD4+ or CD8+ T cells sorted from blood, collected in a trial of the OX40 agonist ivuxolimab. Receptors were obtained from an adult with an advanced solid tumor such as melanoma, head and neck, liver or kidney cancer.

The chain is built from TRBV10-3 and TRBJ1-5; 10 bases are shared with TRBD1. Germline lookup yields CDR1 ENHRY and CDR2 SYGVKD. J gave up 4 bases and V 6 bases, and 6 bases lay outside the gene matches. CDR3 size: 15 residues. The CDR3 loop is CAISPGTGVNQPQHF. In nucleotides, the CDR3 is TGTGCCATCAGCCCTGGGACAGGGGTAAATCAGCCCCAGCATTTT.

The chain couples TRBV7-8 to TRBJ1-1; no firm D call. Trimming took off 1 base at V and 0 bases at J, with 9 bases between the two ends. CDR3 length: 15 amino acids. The germline V gene has CDR1 SGHVS and CDR2 FQNEAQ. The CDR3 DNA reads as TGTGCCAGCAGCTTAGTTGGAGGTTTGAACACTGAAGCTTTCTTT. Protein sequence: CASSLVGGLNTEAFF.

This clone was seen just once. The chain carries TRBV7-8 and TRBJ1-1; D not certain. Looked up from germline, CDR1 is SGHVS and CDR2 is FQNEAQ. The ends were cut back, 5 bases at V and 7 bases at J, with 11 bases in the middle. The CDR3 has 12 amino acids. CDR3 coding DNA: TGTGCCAGCAGCCCCGTAGTGTTTGAAGCTTTCTTT. This codes for CASSPVVFEAFF.

The V gene is TRBV2, the J gene TRBJ2-3; 13 bases match TRBD2. The ends lost 4 bases at V and 5 bases at J; junction bases unmatched: 3. The CDR3 loop spans 15 amino acids. The germline gives CDR1 SNHLY, CDR2 FYNNEI. The CDR3 bases are TGTGCCAGCAGTGCATGGACTAGCGGGGGAGATACGCAGTATTTT. It yields the protein CASSAWTSGGDTQYF.

The chain couples TRBV5-1 to TRBJ2-7; 11 bases map to TRBD2. V shed 4 bases, J shed 1 base, and the junction held 7 bases outside the gene matches. Germline CDR1 reads SGHRS; CDR2 reads YFSETQ. There are 16 residues in the CDR3. The CDR3 is CASSTMTSGVSYEQYF. The CDR3 coding sequence is TGCGCCAGCAGCACCATGACTAGCGGGGTTTCCTACGAGCAGTACTTC.

The rearrangement joins TRBV4-1 to TRBJ2-7, with TRBD2 matching 10 bases. The germline V gene has CDR1 MGHRA and CDR2 YSYEKL. CDR3 size: 18 residues. Trimming at V came to 4 bases and at J to 6 bases, leaving 18 bases not matched to a gene. The CDR3 nucleotides are TGCGCCAGCAGCCCGGGACTAGCGACTCGGAGGGGGGGCATCGAGCAGTACTTC. It specifies CASSPGLATRRGGIEQYF.

The count of this clone is one. The chain recombines TRBV11-1 with TRBJ2-3; the D is unclear. The CDR3 is made up of 15 amino acids. V lost 5 bases and J lost 1, with 13 bases in between. CDR1 SGHAT and CDR2 FQDESV come from the germline V gene (reference sequence). The CDR3 sequence is CASSPGSLGTDTQYF. The CDR3 DNA is TGTGCCAGCAGCCCCGGAAGTCTGGGCACAGATACGCAGTATTTT.

This clone showed up just a few times. The V gene is TRBV5-1, the J gene TRBJ1-6, with 8 nucleotides matching TRBD1. V dropped 2 bases and J dropped 6; count of bases not matched to a gene: 4. The CDR3 sequence is 15 residues long. Germline V CDR1 and CDR2: SGHRS, YFSETQ. The CDR3 here is CASSFGQGSNSPLHF. The CDR3 region has the DNA TGCGCCAGCAGCTTCGGACAGGGAAGTAATTCACCCCTCCACTTT.

This chain connects TRBV29-1 to TRBJ1-4, with 11 nucleotides matching TRBD1. CDR1 and CDR2 from the germline V gene are SQVTM and ANQGSEA. The CDR3 contains 13 residues. V lost 7 bases to trimming and J lost 5 bases; unmatched junction nucleotides: 3. CDR3 sequence: CSAGDRGNEKLFF. In nucleotides, the CDR3 is TGCAGCGCCGGGGACAGGGGGAATGAAAAACTGTTTTTT.

The chain is built from TRBV11-3 and TRBJ1-2, with D hard to call. Trimming cost V 0 bases and J 0 bases, with 8 bases left between them. The CDR3 is 15 amino acids. The germline gives CDR1 SGHNT, CDR2 YENEEA. CDR3 loop: CASSLEGNPNYGYTF. CDR3 coding DNA: TGTGCCAGCAGCTTAGAGGGCAACCCTAACTATGGCTACACCTTC.

The chain employs TRBV21-1 and TRBJ1-1; the table's TRBD1 call for D was not verified on the DNA. TRBV21-1 is designated a pseudogene. This CDR3 has 15 residues. CDR3 nucleotide sequence: TGTGCCAGCAGCAAAGTGGCTTCCATGAACACTGAAGCTTTCTTT. It specifies CASSKVASMNTEAFF.

This clone appeared a single time. V usage is TRBV6-5 and J usage is TRBJ2-5; 8 bases are shared with TRBD1. Germline CDR1 and CDR2: MNHEY and SVGAGI. This CDR3 is built from 14 residues. Unmatched junction bases numbered 8, after V lost 6 bases and J lost 5 bases. The CDR3 region has the DNA TGTGCCAGCAGCCCGGACAGGGCAAGGGAGACCCAGTACTTC. Amino acids: CASSPDRARETQYF.

The V and J genes are TRBV4-3 and TRBJ1-1, with a weak D call TRBD1 (6 bases). V lost 0 bases to trimming and J lost 4 bases, with 12 bases between them. The CDR3 has 15 amino acids. Germline V gene sequence: CDR1 LGHNA, CDR2 YSLEER. The CDR3 nucleotides are TGCGCCAGCAGCCAAGATCCGAGGGGGGGCACTGAAGCTTTCTTT. It specifies CASSQDPRGGTEAFF.

The gene calls are TRBV5-1 and TRBJ2-7; D possibly corresponds to TRBD1 (6 bases). CDR3 size: 13 residues. V was clipped by 0 bases and J by 6 bases, with 10 bases between them. The germline CDR1 and CDR2 sequences are SGHRS and YFSETQ. CDR3 protein: CASSLERGSEQYF. The DNA of the CDR3 is TGCGCCAGCAGCTTGGAGAGGGGGAGCGAGCAGTACTTC. Looking up the rest from reference TRBV5-1 and TRBJ2-7 gives the full variable domain: KAGVTQTPRYLIKTRGQQVTLSCSPISGHRSVSWYQQTPGQGLQFLFEYFSETQRNKGNFPGRFSGRQFSNSRSEMNVSTLELGDSALYLCASSLERGSEQYFGPGTRLTVT.

V gene TRBV11-2 combines with J gene TRBJ2-7; 10 positions match TRBD2. V dropped 2 bases and J dropped 3; count of bases not matched to a gene: 10. Germline lookup yields CDR1 SGHAT and CDR2 FQNNGV. The CDR3 length is 17 residues. CDR3 loop: CASSLKRGGFYLYEQYF. The CDR3 region has the DNA TGTGCCAGCAGCTTAAAGCGGGGGGGTTTCTACCTCTACGAGCAGTACTTC.

V and J are TRBV6-5 and TRBJ2-5, with TRBD1 identical over 7 bases. This CDR3 comprises 15 residues. The V gene's germline CDR1 is MNHEY and CDR2 SVGAGI. V lost 7 bases to trimming and J lost 4 bases; unmatched junction nucleotides: 12. Here the CDR3 DNA reads TGTGCCAGCACCCCCCGCGCGAACAGGGGAGAGACCCAGTACTTC. It encodes CASTPRANRGETQYF.

The chain links TRBV6-1 to TRBJ2-3; 13 nucleotides agree with TRBD2. From germline, CDR1 is MNHNS and CDR2 SASEGT. The CDR3 extends over 14 amino acids. Trimming cost V 10 bases and J 4 bases; bases outside gene matches: 5. The CDR3: CAISTSGGPDTQYF. CDR3 in DNA: TGTGCCATTTCGACTAGCGGGGGGCCAGATACGCAGTATTTT.

The chain is built from TRBV4-1 and TRBJ2-7; 10 positions agree with TRBD1. The ends lost 0 bases at V and 9 bases at J; junction bases unmatched: 8. CDR1 is MGHRA, CDR2 YSYEKL, per germline. The CDR3 totals 15 residues. CDR3 nucleotides: TGCGCCAGCAGCCAAGAGCCGACAGGGGGCGCGGTGCAGTACTTC. Amino acids: CASSQEPTGGAVQYF.

Only one count was recorded for this clone. The V call is TRBV6-5, the J call TRBJ2-7; no reliable D call. The CDR3 runs to 11 residues. Germline CDR1 and CDR2: MNHEY and SVGAGI. Deletions cut 9 bases from V and 3 bases from J, with 9 bases between. CDR3 nucleotide sequence: TGTGCCAGTCGAGAGCGCTACGAGCAGTACTTC. Translating gives CASRERYEQYF.

The chain combines TRBV7-8 with TRBJ2-7, with 12 bases that match TRBD2. The CDR3 runs 14 residues. The V and J ends lost 7 bases and 7 bases, in that order; junction bases with no gene match: 8. Germline CDR1 and CDR2: SGHVS and FQNEAQ. CDR3 sequence reads: CASTSSGGVGEQYF. The CDR3 DNA reads as TGTGCCAGCACTTCTAGCGGGGGGGTAGGGGAGCAGTACTTC.

The chain combines TRBV7-3 with TRBJ2-1; 7 nucleotides align to TRBD2. CDR1 is SGHTA, CDR2 FQGTGA, per germline. The CDR3 is 16 amino acids. The trim removed 5 bases at V and 2 bases at J, leaving 9 bases unmatched. CDR3 residues: CASSPRLAQAYNEQFF. Written as DNA, the CDR3 is TGTGCCAGCAGCCCCCGACTAGCTCAGGCCTACAATGAGCAGTTCTTC. Using reference TRBV7-3 and TRBJ2-1 for the parts outside the CDR3, the full variable domain is GAGVSQTPSNKVTEKGKYVELRCDPISGHTALYWYRQSLGQGPEFLIYFQGTGAADDSGLPNDRFFAVRPEGSVSTLKIQRTERGDSAVYLCASSPRLAQAYNEQFFGPGTRLTVL.

A single count supports this clone. The chain carries TRBV4-3 and TRBJ2-1, with TRBD1 matching 8 bases. Germline V gene sequence: CDR1 LGHNA, CDR2 YSLEER. V lost 0 bases to trimming and J lost 4 bases; unmatched junction nucleotides: 2. The CDR3 sequence is 15 residues long. The CDR3 nucleotides are TGCGCCAGCAGCCAAGATTACAGGGGGTACAATGAGCAGTTCTTC. Translated: CASSQDYRGYNEQFF.

The chain recombines TRBV7-3 with TRBJ2-3, with 11 nucleotides matching TRBD2. The CDR3 has 15 residues. Germline V gene data show CDR1 as SGHTA and CDR2 as FQGTGA. J lost 5 bases, V lost 5 bases, and 6 bases had no gene match. CDR3: CASSHSGGALDTQYF. The CDR3 DNA reads as TGTGCCAGCAGCCATAGCGGGGGGGCCTTAGATACGCAGTATTTT. The entire variable domain, with the rest obtained from reference TRBV7-3 and TRBJ2-3, is as follows: GAGVSQTPSNKVTEKGKYVELRCDPISGHTALYWYRQSLGQGPEFLIYFQGTGAADDSGLPNDRFFAVRPEGSVSTLKIQRTERGDSAVYLCASSHSGGALDTQYFGPGTRLTVL.

This sequence joins TRBV5-6 and TRBJ2-7; the D gene is possibly TRBD1 (6 bases). Germline CDR1 is SGHDT and CDR2 is YYEEEE. Between the trimmed V and J ends, which lost 3 bases and 1 base, there was a span of 11 bases. CDR3 size: 14 residues. The CDR3 region is CASSSPGHSYEQYF. CDR3 bases: TGTGCCAGCAGCTCCCCGGGACATTCCTACGAGCAGTACTTC.

The rearrangement joins TRBV14 to TRBJ1-3; D call uncertain. V lost 1 base, J lost 0 bases, and 10 bases lay in between. From germline, CDR1 is SGHDN and CDR2 FVKESK. The length of the CDR3 is 16 residues. CDR3 in DNA: TGTGCCAGCAGCCAAGTTCCGGGTGCCTCTGGAAACACCATATATTTT. Translation gives CASSQVPGASGNTIYF.

The V gene is TRBV9, the J gene TRBJ2-5, with 8 bases lining up with TRBD2. The ends lost 3 bases at V and 4 bases at J; junction bases unmatched: 11. Germline CDR1 SGDLS, CDR2 YYNGEE. The CDR3 is 16 amino acids. The CDR3 loop is CASSAGTRGDLETQYF. In DNA, the CDR3 is TGTGCCAGCAGCGCGGGGACTAGGGGGGACTTAGAGACCCAGTACTTC.

This clone appeared a few times. This chain joins TRBV7-2 and TRBJ1-1; weak D call: TRBD1 (5 bases). Per the germline V gene, CDR1 is SGHTA and CDR2 is FQGNSA. Trimming cost V 5 bases and J 3 bases, with 16 bases left between them. The CDR3 extends over 15 amino acids. The CDR3 region has the DNA TGTGCCAGCAGCGGAGAACGGGGCTTCCACACTGAAGCTTTCTTT. It codes for CASSGERGFHTEAFF.

The rearrangement joins TRBV29-1 to TRBJ2-1; tentatively, D is TRBD2 (6 bases). This CDR3 is built from 13 residues. The V and J ends lost 7 bases and 5 bases respectively, with 15 bases between them. Looked up from germline, CDR1 is SQVTM and CDR2 is ANQGSEA. The DNA for the CDR3 is TGCAGCGCGGTGGGCGGGACGCACAATGAGCAGTTCTTC. This gives the protein CSAVGGTHNEQFF.